Included here is one T cell receptor (beta chain) sequence, with context. The CDR3 is made up of 15 amino acids. The junction had 6 bases not matched to a gene; V was cut back by 8 bases and J by 2 bases. Germline V gene sequence: CDR1 MRHNA, CDR2 SNTAGT. As handled by the study authors: The assay estimated nucleated cells by amplifying reference gene primers. The assay was immunoSEQ multiplex PCR, and TCRdb's table has in-frame clones only and misses some. V, J and clone size derive from that table, while D and trimming were established from the DNA sequence. The sample gives more than 250,000 clones, roughly 87% of which show up once; 1% is in the top ten. This sample stems from a study of blood T cell repertoires in COVID-19. Looking at the study overall: The United States, Italy and Spain supplied acute and convalescent COVID-19 samples.

The TCR originated in a man over 45 with active or convalescent COVID-19. Sequencing was carried out using peripheral blood. The chain links TRBV6-4 to TRBJ2-1; 10 nucleotides line up with TRBD2. CDR3 protein: CASRRLAGTYNEQFF. The CDR3 nucleotides are TGTGCCAGCCGACGACTAGCGGGCACCTACAATGAGCAGTTCTTC.